The present entry profiles one T cell receptor (beta chain) with its context. Per germline, CDR1 SGHDT and CDR2 YYEEEE. V was cut by 2 bases and J by 4 bases, with 13 bases left in between. The CDR3 totals 15 residues. This specimen belongs to a study of control samples from healthy donors and cancer patients. Assay: immunoSEQ multiplex PCR; the TCRdb copy retains only in-frame clones and omits some. The sample records approximately 89,000 clones, around 87% being singletons. This sequence was found in a man aged 45-65 years in good health. This chain joins TRBV5-6 and TRBJ2-1, with D possibly matching TRBD2 (6 bases). Sequenced material: blood. The CDR3 reads CASSFGPSAYNEQFF. Here the CDR3 DNA reads TGTGCCAGCAGCTTCGGTCCTAGCGCATACAATGAGCAGTTCTTC.